The rows below give T cell receptor beta chains drawn from one sample of a study of blood T cell repertoires in COVID-19. Assay used: immunoSEQ multiplex PCR; TCRdb lists only in-frame clones, some missing. Counted here are 88,000 or so clones, over 75% occurring once; the ten biggest clones make up less than 15%. The sequenced material came from peripheral blood. The receptors originated from an elderly man with acute or convalescent COVID-19. Both conserved end residues are trimmed from each CDR3. Each record gives: J gene, CDR3 length, V gene, CDR3 protein.

TRBJ2-1 | 11 | TRBV30 | AWSVGVRNEQF
TRBJ2-7 | 13 | TRBV11-2 | ASSLVWTSLDEQY
TRBJ1-1 | 13 | TRBV27 | ASSPYRGGNTEAF
TRBJ1-1 | 12 | TRBV9 | ASSASTTAGEAF
TRBJ2-5 | 13 | TRBV4-2 | ASSQGMGEEETQY
TRBJ1-2 | 17 | TRBV30 | AWSVRPGTGIKTNYGYT
TRBJ1-1 | 13 | TRBV19 | ASSKDGGMNTEAF
TRBJ2-2 | 15 | TRBV7-9 | ASSSNSGQGYTGELF
TRBJ1-2 | 11 | TRBV4-1 | ASSQDGGYGYT
TRBJ2-7 | 12 | TRBV7-9 | ASSGTASSYEQY
TRBJ2-1 | 13 | TRBV15 | ATSRGLAGENEQF
TRBJ1-5 | 11 | TRBV2 | ASSAERDQPQH
TRBJ1-5 | 11 | TRBV2 | ASSGRRDQPQH
TRBJ1-5 | 13 | TRBV24-1 | ATIYRGEGNQPQH
TRBJ1-6 | 14 | TRBV3-1/TRBV3-2 | ASSQEIGQGNSPLH
TRBJ2-7 | 11 | TRBV6-6 | ASSRDIVYEQY
TRBJ1-1 | 14 | TRBV5-1 | ASSLPGGASNTEAF
TRBJ2-7 | 10 | TRBV7-9 | ASSKGQVEQY
TRBJ1-1 | 14 | TRBV5-8 | ASSLRLTGLNTEAF
TRBJ2-7 | 14 | TRBV7-8 | ASSLFTSGGSYEQY
TRBJ2-7 | 11 | TRBV18 | ASSPGTQYEQY
TRBJ1-5 | 12 | TRBV6-5 | ASSYSALGQPQH
TRBJ2-5 | 12 | TRBV19 | ASSSGRVWETQY
TRBJ2-3 | 13 | TRBV7-6 | ASSSLFTGADTQY
TRBJ2-5 | 12 | TRBV5-8 | ASSTGGIDGTQY
TRBJ1-1 | 15 | TRBV9 | ASSVVNVCGGRAEAF
TRBJ2-4 | 14 | TRBV11-2 | ASSLEAAARANIQY
TRBJ2-1 | 13 | TRBV7-2 | ASSLGTDLMNEQF
TRBJ1-4 | 13 | TRBV6-5 | ASRSIGQLNEKLF
TRBJ1-5 | 15 | TRBV6-1 | ASSVITRGYSNQPQH
TRBJ2-5 | 14 | TRBV19 | ASSPLAGGGQETQY
TRBJ1-5 | 12 | TRBV19 | ASKDRGATRPQH
TRBJ1-1 | 13 | TRBV5-1 | ASRSTDRSNTEAF
TRBJ1-2 | 9 | TRBV3-1/TRBV3-2 | ASGNGYGYT
TRBJ2-3 | 15 | TRBV2 | ASSEAGLARGRDTQY
TRBJ1-1 | 13 | TRBV27 | ASSFSGHPNTEAF
TRBJ1-1 | 10 | TRBV12-3/TRBV12-4 | ASRRQGPEAF
TRBJ2-7 | 11 | TRBV4-1 | ASSHYGAYEQY
TRBJ2-1 | 14 | TRBV19 | ASTRDRGVSYNEQF
TRBJ2-7 | 10 | TRBV30 | AWSKGRYEQY
TRBJ2-3 | 12 | TRBV3-1/TRBV3-2 | ASSQDARAGTQY
TRBJ1-1 | 12 | TRBV27 | ASSSRQGGTEAF
TRBJ2-1 | 14 | TRBV19 | ASSIGYGTGYNEQF
TRBJ2-7 | 11 | TRBV12-3/TRBV12-4 | ASSAYRGYEQY
TRBJ2-7 | 14 | TRBV29-1 | SVEARQGQRDYEQY
TRBJ1-1 | 10 | TRBV11-1 | ASTRENTEAF
TRBJ1-3 | 14 | TRBV5-1 | ASSPTGTGIGNTIY
TRBJ2-7 | 14 | TRBV27 | ASRQGSDASIYEQY
TRBJ2-7 | 9 | TRBV30 | AWTGGYEQY
TRBJ1-6 | 14 | TRBV3-1/TRBV3-2 | ASSQGQGVYNSPLH
TRBJ1-4 | 13 | TRBV13 | ASSQKRGYGEKLF
TRBJ1-5 | 14 | TRBV7-2 | ASSLVGSGNHQPQH
TRBJ1-3 | 12 | TRBV7-8 | ASSLSRVGNTIY
TRBJ2-7 | 10 | TRBV2 | ASNFDNYEQY
TRBJ2-5 | 13 | TRBV19 | ASSIDRGTGESQY
TRBJ2-3 | 16 | TRBV2 | ASRSSGGNVSWTDTQY
TRBJ1-1 | 11 | TRBV6-5 | ASSSGSPLEAF
TRBJ2-7 | 13 | TRBV4-1 | ASQLRQGGYYEQY
TRBJ1-1 | 14 | TRBV10-2 | ASSDSPGTGNTEAF